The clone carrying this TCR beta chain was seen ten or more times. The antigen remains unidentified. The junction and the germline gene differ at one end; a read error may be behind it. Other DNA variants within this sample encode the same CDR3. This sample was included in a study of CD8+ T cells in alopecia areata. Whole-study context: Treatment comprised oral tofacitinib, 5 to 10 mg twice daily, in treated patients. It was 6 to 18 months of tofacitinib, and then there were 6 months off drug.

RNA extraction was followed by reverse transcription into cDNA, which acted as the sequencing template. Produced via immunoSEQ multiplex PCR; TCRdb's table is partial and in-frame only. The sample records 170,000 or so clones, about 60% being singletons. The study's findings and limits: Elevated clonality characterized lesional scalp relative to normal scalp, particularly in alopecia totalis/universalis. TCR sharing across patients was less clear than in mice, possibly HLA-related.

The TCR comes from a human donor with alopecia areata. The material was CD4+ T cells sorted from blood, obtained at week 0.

The CDR3 bases are TGCAGCGTTGATTGGAACCAGGAGACCCAGTACTTC. Its translation: CSVDWNQETQYF. This chain connects TRBV29-1 to TRBJ2-5; D unclear. The CDR3 totals 12 residues. Germline V gives CDR1 SQVTM, CDR2 ANQGSEA. The full variable domain, completed using reference TRBV29-1 and TRBJ2-5, is SAVISQKPSRDICQRGTSLTIQCQVDSQVTMMFWYRQQPGQSLTLIATANQGSEATYESGFVIDKFPISRPNLTFSTLTVSNMSPEDSSIYLCSVDWNQETQYFGPGTRLLVL.